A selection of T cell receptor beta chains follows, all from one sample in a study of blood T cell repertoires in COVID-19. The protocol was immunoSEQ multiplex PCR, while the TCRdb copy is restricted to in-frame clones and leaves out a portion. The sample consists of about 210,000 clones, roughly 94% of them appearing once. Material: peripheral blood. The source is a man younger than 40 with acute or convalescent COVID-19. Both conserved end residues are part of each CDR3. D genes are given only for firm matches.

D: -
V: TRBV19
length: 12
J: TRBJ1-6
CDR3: CASSIGRSPLHF

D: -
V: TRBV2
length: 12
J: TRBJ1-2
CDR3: CASSDRVYGYTF

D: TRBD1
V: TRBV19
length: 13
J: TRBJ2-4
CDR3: CATADRVRNIQYF

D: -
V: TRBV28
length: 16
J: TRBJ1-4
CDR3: CASSLMGGSTNEKLFF

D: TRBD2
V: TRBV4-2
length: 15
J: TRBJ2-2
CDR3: CASSQGLADTGELFF

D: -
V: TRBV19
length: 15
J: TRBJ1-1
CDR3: CASRETGLGNTEAFF

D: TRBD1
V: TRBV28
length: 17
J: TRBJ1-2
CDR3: CASSFFFRDRIPYGYTF

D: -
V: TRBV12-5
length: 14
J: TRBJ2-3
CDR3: CASGAEWSTDTQYF

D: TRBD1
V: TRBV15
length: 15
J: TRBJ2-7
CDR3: CATSTTKGAPYEQYF

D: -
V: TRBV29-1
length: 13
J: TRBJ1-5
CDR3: CSVEVGGNQPQHF

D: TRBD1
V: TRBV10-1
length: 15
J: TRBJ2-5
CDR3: CASSPGTGVRETQYF

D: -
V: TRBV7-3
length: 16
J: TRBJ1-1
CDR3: CASSANLQLMNTEAFF

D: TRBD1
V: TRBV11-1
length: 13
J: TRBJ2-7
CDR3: CASSGHRGYEQYF